This T cell receptor (beta chain) was documented in a study of T cells in Graves' hyperthyroidism and ophthalmopathy. TCR beta CDR3 regions were amplified from RNA transcripts. During a first-round RT-PCR of the TCR CDR3, the HTBI primer set was used. TCRdb re-analysed the multiplex PCR reads in MiXCR, keeping a single row per CDR3 protein. The sample carries a few hundred thousand distinct CDR3 sequences, around 42% recorded once. Trimming took 0 bases from V and 4 from J, leaving 6 bases between them. The CDR3 extends over 12 amino acids. Germline CDR1 is GTSNPN and CDR2 is SVGIG (reference sequence).

The clonotype originates from a young woman with Graves' hyperthyroidism. The specimen was peripheral blood or thyroid tissue (not recorded which). This sequence joins TRBV30 and TRBJ1-1; D remains ambiguous. The CDR3 DNA sequence: TGTGCCTGGAGTGTAATCGGCACTGAAGCTTTCTTT. Its protein is CAWSVIGTEAFF.